A single sample is the source of the 23 T cell receptor beta chains below, sequenced in a study of T cell changes during pregnancy in multiple sclerosis. Profiling relied on immunoSEQ multiplex PCR, and the TCRdb table lists in-frame clones only, not all of them. The sample has nearly 110,000 clones; under 95% are singletons. The sample in question was peripheral blood, obtained before pregnancy. All receptors come from a female donor with multiple sclerosis, enrolled in a pregnancy study.

This clone was picked up one time. The gene calls are TRBV29-1 and TRBJ1-5; 7 nucleotides align to TRBD1. The germline V gene has CDR1 SQVTM and CDR2 ANQGSEA. This CDR3 region has 14 residues. Trimming cost V 7 bases and J 7 bases; bases outside gene matches: 13. CDR3 protein: CSAIIQGPGQPQHF. CDR3 DNA sequence: TGCAGCGCGATAATACAGGGGCCGGGGCAGCCCCAGCATTTT.

The chain employs TRBV5-1 and TRBJ2-5; 7 nucleotides align to TRBD1. Trimming removed 2 bases from V and 4 bases from J; junction bases left unmatched: 8. CDR3 size: 15 residues. Germline CDR1 and CDR2: SGHRS and YFSETQ. The DNA of the CDR3 is TGCGCCAGCAGCTTATTAGGGGGCGCGGCAGAGACCCAGTACTTC. It yields the protein CASSLLGGAAETQYF.

A note on this clone: The sample contains more than one DNA sequence encoding this CDR3. J is TRBJ1-2 and V is TRBV7-9; possible D gene TRBD1, 6 bases. Trimming left V 3 bases short and J 4 bases short, with 9 bases between. CDR1 and CDR2 from the germline V gene are SEHNR and FQNEAQ (reference sequence). There are 13 residues in the CDR3. CDR3 region: CASSLTGGYGYTF. The CDR3 nucleotides read TGTGCCAGCAGCTTGACAGGCGGCTATGGCTACACCTTC.

The chain recombines TRBV6-5 with TRBJ1-1, with TRBD1 matching over 7 bases. V shed 9 bases and J 3 bases; nucleotides not matched to a gene: 7. The CDR3 loop spans 13 amino acids. CDR1 and CDR2 from the germline V gene are MNHEY and SVGAGI. CDR3 DNA: TGTGCCAGGTGGGGCAGGGGGGACACTGAAGCTTTCTTT. Amino acid sequence: CARWGRGDTEAFF.

V gene TRBV19 combines with J gene TRBJ2-6; a weak D match, TRBD2 (5 bases). Trimming shortened V by 7 bases and J by 5 bases, and 12 bases separated the two germline ends. CDR3 length: 14 residues. Germline values: CDR1 LNHDA, CDR2 SQIVND (reference sequence). CDR3 bases: TGTGCCAGTACTGTGAGGGATTGGGCCAACGTCCTGACTTTC. Protein: CASTVRDWANVLTF.

The rearrangement uses TRBV27 and TRBJ2-1; D might be TRBD1 (6 bases). The CDR3 covers 14 residues. The germline V and J ends were trimmed by 7 bases and 5 bases, with 15 bases remaining between them. Germline CDR1 reads MNHEY; CDR2 reads SMNVEV (reference sequence). Here the CDR3 reads CASNPINRDNEQFF. The CDR3 region has the DNA TGTGCCAGCAACCCCATAAACAGGGACAATGAGCAGTTCTTC.

The gene calls are TRBV4-1 and TRBJ2-1; D is perhaps TRBD2 (5 bases). Germline CDR1 and CDR2: MGHRA and YSYEKL. V lost 0 bases and J lost 6, with 15 bases in between. This CDR3 contains 16 residues. The CDR3 DNA sequence: TGCGCCAGCAGCCAAGAGATGTTTCAGGCGGGCAATGAGCAGTTCTTC. This sequence encodes CASSQEMFQAGNEQFF.

This chain uses TRBV11-3 with TRBJ1-2; 8 bases are a match to TRBD1. V gave up 1 base and J gave up 0 bases; unmatched junction bases: 10. Per the germline V gene, CDR1 is SGHNT and CDR2 is YENEEA. This CDR3 is built from 18 residues. The CDR3 loop is CASSLAPGQVISNYGYTF. The CDR3 nucleotides are TGTGCCAGCAGCTTAGCCCCGGGACAGGTAATTTCTAACTATGGCTACACCTTC.

About this clone itself: The same CDR3 can be traced to other DNA sequences in this sample. The V gene is TRBV6-5, the J gene TRBJ2-3; 12 bases match TRBD2. V lost 5 bases to trimming and J lost 4 bases; unmatched junction nucleotides: 4. The CDR3 runs 15 residues. Germline CDR1 is MNHEY and CDR2 is SVGAGI. The CDR3 DNA reads TGTGCCAGCAGTGCTAGCGGGGGGGCCCCAGATACGCAGTATTTT. Its protein is CASSASGGAPDTQYF.

The chain employs TRBV5-6 and TRBJ2-7, with a tentative D call TRBD1 (6 bases). The ends were cut back, 4 bases at V and 3 bases at J, with 14 bases in the middle. The CDR3 spans 14 residues. CDR1 SGHDT and CDR2 YYEEEE come from the germline V gene. The CDR3 sequence: CASSGGGSNYEQYF. In nucleotides, the CDR3 is TGTGCCAGCAGCGGTGGGGGCTCGAACTACGAGCAGTACTTC.

This chain joins TRBV2 and TRBJ1-4; 7 bases align to TRBD1. V lost 6 bases and J lost 5; bases outside the gene matches: 12. The CDR3 is 16 amino acids. Germline CDR1 and CDR2: SNHLY and FYNNEI. The CDR3 nucleotides read TGTGCCAGCAGCGATCGGGGCAAGACAGGGAATGAAAAACTGTTTTTT. It encodes CASSDRGKTGNEKLFF.

The chain couples TRBV30 to TRBJ1-5; no firm D call. V gave up 0 bases and J gave up 6 bases, with 9 bases separating them. This CDR3 contains 13 residues. CDR1 is GTSNPN and CDR2 is SVGIG in the germline V gene (reference sequence). The CDR3 loop reads CAWSVSGSQPQHF. The DNA of the CDR3 is TGTGCCTGGAGTGTATCGGGAAGTCAGCCCCAGCATTTT.

The rearrangement joins TRBV18 to TRBJ1-2, with D possibly matching TRBD1 (5 bases). There are 15 residues in the CDR3. From germline, CDR1 is KGHSH and CDR2 LQKENI. With 4 bases removed from V and 4 bases from J, the gap between germline ends came to 16 bases. The CDR3: CASSQSTGETYGYTF. CDR3 sequence (DNA): TGTGCCAGCTCACAGTCCACAGGAGAAACCTATGGCTACACCTTC.

The CDR3 nucleotides read TGTGCCAGCAGCGTAGCTACTGGGACAGGGGCAGGCGAGCAGTACTTC. This sequence encodes CASSVATGTGAGEQYF. The chain uses TRBV9 and TRBJ2-7; 10 positions match TRBD1. The CDR3 covers 16 residues. With V trimmed by 0 bases and J by 6 bases, 9 bases remained unmatched. The germline CDR1 and CDR2 sequences are SGDLS and YYNGEE.

In this sample, this clone turned up once. This rearrangement joins TRBV19 to TRBJ1-5, with D possibly being TRBD1 (5 bases). Trimming took 2 bases from V and 3 from J, leaving 11 bases between them. CDR3 length: 15 residues. Germline values: CDR1 LNHDA, CDR2 SQIVND (reference sequence). The CDR3 DNA reads as TGTGCCAGTAGTATATTAGACAGCCCCAATCAGCCCCAGCATTTT. It translates to CASSILDSPNQPQHF.

V gene TRBV6-5 combines with J gene TRBJ1-4; no firm D call. Trimming took 6 bases from V and 8 from J, leaving 10 bases between them. The CDR3 spans 12 residues. Germline values: CDR1 MNHEY, CDR2 SVGAGI. The CDR3 loop is CASRPVGEKLFF. The CDR3 DNA reads as TGTGCCAGCAGACCGGTGGGCGAAAAACTGTTTTTT.

This rearrangement joins TRBV5-1 to TRBJ2-2; 9 nucleotides line up with TRBD2. V shed 2 bases and J 5 bases; nucleotides not matched to a gene: 7. The CDR3 covers 16 residues. The germline V gene encodes CDR1 SGHRS and CDR2 YFSETQ. In DNA form, the CDR3 reads TGCGCCAGCAGCTTTAGGCTAGCGGGGATTACCGGGGAGCTGTTTTTT. The encoded protein is CASSFRLAGITGELFF.

The rearrangement links TRBV11-3 to TRBJ1-1, with D unclear. The CDR3 is 15 amino acids. CDR1 and CDR2 from the germline V gene are SGHNT and YENEEA. V lost 3 bases, J lost 0 bases, and 11 bases lay in between. DNA of the CDR3: TGTGCCAGCAGCTTTTCCCGGGTCCTGAACACTGAAGCTTTCTTT. It yields the protein CASSFSRVLNTEAFF. Full variable domain (rest looked up from reference TRBV11-3 and TRBJ1-1): EAGVVQSPRYKIIEKKQPVAFWCNPISGHNTLYWYLQNLGQGPELLIRYENEEAVDDSQLPKDRFSAERLKGVDSTLKIQPAELGDSAVYLCASSFSRVLNTEAFFGQGTRLTVV.

Here the CDR3 DNA reads TGCAGCGTTGAGGCGGACAGTTCCTACGAGCAGTACTTC. It codes for CSVEADSSYEQYF. The chain is built from TRBV29-1 and TRBJ2-7; the D gene is possibly TRBD1 (6 bases). CDR1 SQVTM and CDR2 ANQGSEA come from the germline V gene. The V end lost 3 bases, the J end lost 1 base, and 10 bases lay between the germline ends. The CDR3 length is 13 residues.

The rearrangement links TRBV6-6 to TRBJ1-2; a weak D match, TRBD1 (6 bases). The CDR3 is 12 amino acids. Germline CDR1 and CDR2: MNHNY and SVGAGI (reference sequence). Trimming cost V 4 bases and J 8 bases, with 11 bases left between them. CDR3 region: CASSLYREGYTF. The CDR3, as DNA: TGTGCCAGCAGTTTATACAGGGAGGGCTACACCTTC.

The chain couples TRBV6-4 to TRBJ2-1; 12 nucleotides line up with TRBD2. With V trimmed by 5 bases and J by 8 bases, 4 bases remained unmatched. CDR1 and CDR2 (germline): MRHNA, SNTAGT. CDR3 length: 14 amino acids. CDR3 amino acids: CASSTGTSGHEQFF. The CDR3 DNA follows: TGTGCCAGCAGTACCGGGACTAGCGGGCATGAGCAGTTCTTC.

This chain links TRBV6-1 with TRBJ1-2; D ambiguous. CDR3 length: 13 residues. Trimming took off 1 base at V and 6 bases at J, with 9 bases between the two ends. CDR1 and CDR2 (germline): MNHNS, SASEGT. CDR3 residues: CASSEVGEDGYTF. The CDR3 coding sequence is TGTGCCAGCAGTGAAGTCGGAGAAGATGGCTACACCTTC.

The rearrangement links TRBV4-1 to TRBJ2-7, with TRBD1 matching 8 bases. V lost 3 bases and J lost 2; bases outside the gene matches: 9. This CDR3 is built from 16 residues. The germline CDR1 and CDR2 sequences are MGHRA and YSYEKL. The CDR3: CASSQGLQGVTYEQYF. The CDR3 nucleotides are TGCGCCAGCAGCCAGGGATTACAGGGGGTCACCTACGAGCAGTACTTC.